This T cell receptor (beta chain) originates from a study of beta chain features in type 1 diabetes. The study, taken as a whole, reports: A closer apparent resemblance between naive, central memory and Treg TCRB repertoires was seen in patients than in healthy donors. Across all four CD4+ subsets, people with type 1 diabetes showed modestly shorter TCRB CDR3s.

The study reverse transcribed the entire isolated RNA, so it sequenced expressed TCRB transcripts. Some clones are missing from TCRdb's copy, which holds only in-frame ones; the method was immunoSEQ multiplex PCR. This table holds roughly 310,000 clones, 11% found once. The V and J ends lost 7 bases and 3 bases, in that order; junction bases with no gene match: 9. The CDR3 is 15 residues long. Germline-derived CDR1 and CDR2 are LGHNA and YNFKEQ. This clone was found a few times. The antigen is undetermined. Material: naive CD4+ T cells from blood. The chain uses TRBV4-2 and TRBJ2-7, with 10 positions matching TRBD2. The clonotype was recovered from a woman younger than 45 in good health. The CDR3 DNA sequence: TGTGCCAGCACCACAACAGCGGGAGGGGTCTACGAGCAGTACTTC. Translated: CASTTTAGGVYEQYF.